The clone carrying this T cell receptor beta chain was seen more than once but under ten times. Its antigen remains unknown. This entry belongs to a study of T cell repertoires in cytomegalovirus infection. Study-wide results and caveats: Identification of carriers of CMV plus the relevant HLA was achieved through cumulative public TCR beta family frequency.

The J segment lost 6 bases and the V segment lost 0 bases, leaving 10 bases of the junction unmatched. This CDR3 is built from 16 residues. Germline assignment: CDR1 LGHNA and CDR2 YSLEER. TCRdb called the reads again in MiXCR, with one record for every CDR3 protein. The data show about 68,000 distinct CDR3 sequences, 20% to 25% seen once. Specimen: PBMCs, sequenced either directly or after in vitro stimulation (not recorded which). The receptor comes from a human donor in good health (CMV status not recorded). Some clones in this sample may be carry-over from other donors' samples. This chain connects TRBV4-3 to TRBJ2-5, with 7 positions matching TRBD2. CDR3 protein: CASSQDWPAGTKTQYF. CDR3 coding DNA: TGCGCCAGCAGCCAAGATTGGCCAGCGGGAACGAAGACCCAGTACTTC.